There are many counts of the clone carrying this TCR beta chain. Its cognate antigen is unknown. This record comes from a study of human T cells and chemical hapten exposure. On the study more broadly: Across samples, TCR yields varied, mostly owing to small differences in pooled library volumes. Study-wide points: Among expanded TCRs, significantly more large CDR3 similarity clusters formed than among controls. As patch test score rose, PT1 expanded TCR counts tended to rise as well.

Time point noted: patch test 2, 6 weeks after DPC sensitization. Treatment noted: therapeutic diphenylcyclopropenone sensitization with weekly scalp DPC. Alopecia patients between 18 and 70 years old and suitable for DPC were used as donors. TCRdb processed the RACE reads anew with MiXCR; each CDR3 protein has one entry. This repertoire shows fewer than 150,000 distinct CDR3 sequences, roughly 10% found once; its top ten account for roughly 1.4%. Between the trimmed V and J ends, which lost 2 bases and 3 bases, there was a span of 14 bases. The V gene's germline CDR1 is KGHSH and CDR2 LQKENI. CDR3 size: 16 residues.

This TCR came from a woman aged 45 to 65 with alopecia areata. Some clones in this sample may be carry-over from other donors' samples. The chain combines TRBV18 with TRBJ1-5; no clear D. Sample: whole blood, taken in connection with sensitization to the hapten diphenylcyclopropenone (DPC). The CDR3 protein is CASSPLGVGDNQPQHF. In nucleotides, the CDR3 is TGTGCCAGCTCACCATTGGGCGTGGGAGACAATCAGCCCCAGCATTTT. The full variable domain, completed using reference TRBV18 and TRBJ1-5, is NAGVMQNPRHLVRRRGQEARLRCSPMKGHSHVYWYRQLPEEGLKFMVYLQKENIIDESGMPKERFSAEFPKEGPSILRIQQVVRGDSAAYFCASSPLGVGDNQPQHFGDGTRLSIL.